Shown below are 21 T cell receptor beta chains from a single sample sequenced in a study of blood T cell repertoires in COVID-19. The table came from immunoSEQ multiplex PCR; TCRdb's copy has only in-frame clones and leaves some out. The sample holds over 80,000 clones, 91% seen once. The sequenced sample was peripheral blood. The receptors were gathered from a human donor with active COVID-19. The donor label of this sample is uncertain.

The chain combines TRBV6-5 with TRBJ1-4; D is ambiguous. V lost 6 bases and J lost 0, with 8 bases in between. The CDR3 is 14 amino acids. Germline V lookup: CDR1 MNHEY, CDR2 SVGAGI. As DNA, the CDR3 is TGTGCCAGCAGCTTAGAGGCAACTAATGAAAAACTGTTTTTT. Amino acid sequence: CASSLEATNEKLFF.

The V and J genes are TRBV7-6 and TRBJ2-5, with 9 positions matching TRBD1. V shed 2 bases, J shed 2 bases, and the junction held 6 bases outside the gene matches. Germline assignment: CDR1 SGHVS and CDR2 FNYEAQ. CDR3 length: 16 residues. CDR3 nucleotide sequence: TGTGCCAGCAGCTTACGGGACAGGGCGTTACAAGAGACCCAGTACTTC. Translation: CASSLRDRALQETQYF. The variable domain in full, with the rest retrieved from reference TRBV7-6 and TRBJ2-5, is GAGVSQSPRYKVTKRGQDVALRCDPISGHVSLYWYRQALGQGPEFLTYFNYEAQQDKSGLPNDRFSAERPEGSISTLTIQRTEQRDSAMYRCASSLRDRALQETQYFGPGTRLLVL.

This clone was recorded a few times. CDR3 sequence: CASTTGGGSNQPQHF. In nucleotides, the CDR3 is TGTGCCAGCACCACCGGTGGAGGGAGCAATCAGCCCCAGCATTTT. The rearrangement uses TRBV2 and TRBJ1-5; D unresolved. Germline CDR1 SNHLY, CDR2 FYNNEI. The CDR3 contains 15 residues. V lost 7 bases, J lost 1 base, and 14 bases lay in between.

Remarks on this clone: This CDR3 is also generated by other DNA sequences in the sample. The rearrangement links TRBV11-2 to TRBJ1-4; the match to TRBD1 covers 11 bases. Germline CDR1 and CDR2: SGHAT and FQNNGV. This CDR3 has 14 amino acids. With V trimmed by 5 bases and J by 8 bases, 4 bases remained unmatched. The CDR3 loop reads CASSRTGGEEKLFF. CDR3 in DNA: TGTGCCAGCAGCCGGACAGGGGGCGAAGAAAAACTGTTTTTT. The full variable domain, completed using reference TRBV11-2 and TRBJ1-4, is EAGVAQSPRYKIIEKRQSVAFWCNPISGHATLYWYQQILGQGPKLLIQFQNNGVVDDSQLPKDRFSAERLKGVDSTLKIQPAKLEDSAVYLCASSRTGGEEKLFFGSGTQLSVL.

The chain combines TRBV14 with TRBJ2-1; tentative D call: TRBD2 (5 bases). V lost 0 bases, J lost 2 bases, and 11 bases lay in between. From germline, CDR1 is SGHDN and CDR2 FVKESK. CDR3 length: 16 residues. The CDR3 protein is CASSQESGFPYNEQFF. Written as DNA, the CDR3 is TGTGCCAGCAGCCAAGAAAGCGGTTTTCCCTACAATGAGCAGTTCTTC.

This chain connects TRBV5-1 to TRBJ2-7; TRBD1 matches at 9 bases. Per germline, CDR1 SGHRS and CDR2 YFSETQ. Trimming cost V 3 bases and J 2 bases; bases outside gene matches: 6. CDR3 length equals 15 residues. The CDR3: CASSWTGTGTYEQYF. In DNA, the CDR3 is TGCGCCAGCAGCTGGACCGGGACAGGGACCTACGAGCAGTACTTC.

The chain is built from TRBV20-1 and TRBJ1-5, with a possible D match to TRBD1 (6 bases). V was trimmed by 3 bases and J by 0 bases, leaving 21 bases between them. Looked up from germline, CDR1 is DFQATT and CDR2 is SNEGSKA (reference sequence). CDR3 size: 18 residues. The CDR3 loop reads CSASIFGQQDISNQPQHF. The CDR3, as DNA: TGCAGTGCTAGTATATTTGGACAGCAGGATATTAGCAATCAGCCCCAGCATTTT.

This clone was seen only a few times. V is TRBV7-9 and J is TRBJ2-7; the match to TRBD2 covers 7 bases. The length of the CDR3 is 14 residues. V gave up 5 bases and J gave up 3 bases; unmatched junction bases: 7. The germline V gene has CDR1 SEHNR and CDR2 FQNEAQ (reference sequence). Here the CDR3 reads CASSPGTNHYEQYF. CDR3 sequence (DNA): TGTGCCAGCAGCCCCGGGACTAACCACTACGAGCAGTACTTC.

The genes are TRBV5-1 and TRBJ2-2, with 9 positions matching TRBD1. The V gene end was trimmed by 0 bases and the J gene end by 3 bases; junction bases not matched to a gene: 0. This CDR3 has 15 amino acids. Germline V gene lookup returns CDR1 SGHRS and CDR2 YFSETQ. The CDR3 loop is CASSLGDRDTGELFF. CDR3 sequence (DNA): TGCGCCAGCAGCTTGGGGGACAGGGACACCGGGGAGCTGTTTTTT.

CDR3: CATSREGTGELFF. The CDR3 nucleotides are TGTGCCACCAGTCGGGAGGGCACCGGGGAGCTGTTTTTT. The chain combines TRBV24-1 with TRBJ2-2; TRBD2 matches at 8 bases. This CDR3 is built from 13 residues. Germline loops: CDR1 KGHDR, CDR2 SFDVKD. J was trimmed by 4 bases and V by 6 bases; bases with no gene match: 0.

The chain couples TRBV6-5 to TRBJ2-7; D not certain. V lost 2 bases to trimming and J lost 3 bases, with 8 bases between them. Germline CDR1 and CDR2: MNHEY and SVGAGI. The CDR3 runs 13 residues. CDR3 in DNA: TGTGCCAGCAGTTACCTAAAAGACTACGAGCAGTACTTC. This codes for CASSYLKDYEQYF.

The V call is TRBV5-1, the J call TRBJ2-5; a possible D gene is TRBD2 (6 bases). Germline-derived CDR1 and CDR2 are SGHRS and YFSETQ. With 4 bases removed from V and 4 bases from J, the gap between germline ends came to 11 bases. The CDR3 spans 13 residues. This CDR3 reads CASSAGGGETQYF. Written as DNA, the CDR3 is TGCGCCAGCAGCGCCGGGGGAGGAGAGACCCAGTACTTC.

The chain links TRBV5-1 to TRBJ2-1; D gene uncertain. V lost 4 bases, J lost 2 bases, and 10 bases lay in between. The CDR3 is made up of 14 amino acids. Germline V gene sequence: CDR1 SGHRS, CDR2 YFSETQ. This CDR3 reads CASSRDSAYNEQFF. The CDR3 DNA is TGCGCCAGCAGCCGAGACTCAGCCTACAATGAGCAGTTCTTC.

For the CDR3, the DNA is TGTGCCAGCAGTGAAGGGCCCCTTGCCGAGCAGTTCTTC. Protein product: CASSEGPLAEQFF. The J gene is TRBJ2-1, the V gene TRBV2, with D unresolved. The germline V gene encodes CDR1 SNHLY and CDR2 FYNNEI. There are 13 residues in the CDR3. V dropped 1 base and J dropped 10 bases, with 11 bases sitting between them.

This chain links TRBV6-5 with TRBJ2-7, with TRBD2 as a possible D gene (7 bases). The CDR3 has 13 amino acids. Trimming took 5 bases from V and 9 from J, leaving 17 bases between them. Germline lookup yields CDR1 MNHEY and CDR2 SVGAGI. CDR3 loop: CASSTPRGGAQYF. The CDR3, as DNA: TGTGCCAGCAGTACTCCCCGCGGGGGCGCGCAGTACTTC.

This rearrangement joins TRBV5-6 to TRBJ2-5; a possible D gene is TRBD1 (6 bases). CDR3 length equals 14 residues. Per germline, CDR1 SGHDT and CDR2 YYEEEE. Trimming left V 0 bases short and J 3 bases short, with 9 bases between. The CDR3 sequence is CASSLDPGEETQYF. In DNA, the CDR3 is TGTGCCAGCAGCTTGGATCCAGGGGAAGAGACCCAGTACTTC. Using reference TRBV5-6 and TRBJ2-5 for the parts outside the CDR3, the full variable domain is DAGVTQSPTHLIKTRGQQVTLRCSPKSGHDTVSWYQQALGQGPQFIFQYYEEEERQRGNFPDRFSGHQFPNYSSELNVNALLLGDSALYLCASSLDPGEETQYFGPGTRLLVL.

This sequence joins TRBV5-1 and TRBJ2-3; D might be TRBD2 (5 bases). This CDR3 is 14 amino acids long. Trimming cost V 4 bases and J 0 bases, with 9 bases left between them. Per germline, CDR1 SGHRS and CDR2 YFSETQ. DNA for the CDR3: TGCGCCAGCAGCCTCGGGGTTAGCACAGATACGCAGTATTTT. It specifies CASSLGVSTDTQYF. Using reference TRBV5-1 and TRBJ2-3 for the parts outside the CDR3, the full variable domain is KAGVTQTPRYLIKTRGQQVTLSCSPISGHRSVSWYQQTPGQGLQFLFEYFSETQRNKGNFPGRFSGRQFSNSRSEMNVSTLELGDSALYLCASSLGVSTDTQYFGPGTRLTVL.

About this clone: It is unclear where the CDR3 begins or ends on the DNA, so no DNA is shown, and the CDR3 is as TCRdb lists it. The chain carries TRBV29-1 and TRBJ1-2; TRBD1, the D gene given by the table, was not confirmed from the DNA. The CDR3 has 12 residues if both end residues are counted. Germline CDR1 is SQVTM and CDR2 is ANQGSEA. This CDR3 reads CSVGSGTGVFNF.

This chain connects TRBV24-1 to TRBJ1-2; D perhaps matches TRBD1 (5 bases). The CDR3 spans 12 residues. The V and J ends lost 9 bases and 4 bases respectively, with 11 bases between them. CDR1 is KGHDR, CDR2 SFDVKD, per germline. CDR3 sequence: CATSDTIYGYTF. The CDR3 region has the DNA TGTGCCACCTCGGACACCATCTATGGCTACACCTTC.

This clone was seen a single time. The DNA of the CDR3 is TGTGCCAGCAGCGTAGGAGCCGGTCAGGGTGAAGCTTTCTTT. This gives the protein CASSVGAGQGEAFF. The chain is built from TRBV9 and TRBJ1-1, with a tentative D call TRBD1 (5 bases). V lost 0 bases, J lost 7 bases, and 13 bases lay in between. Germline V CDR1 and CDR2: SGDLS, YYNGEE. The CDR3 has 14 amino acids.

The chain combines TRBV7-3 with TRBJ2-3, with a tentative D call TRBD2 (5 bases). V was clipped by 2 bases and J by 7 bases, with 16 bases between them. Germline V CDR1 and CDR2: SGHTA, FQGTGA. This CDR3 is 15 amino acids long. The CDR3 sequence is CASSLGSSDINTQYF. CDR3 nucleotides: TGTGCCAGCAGCTTAGGGAGCAGTGACATCAATACGCAGTATTTT.